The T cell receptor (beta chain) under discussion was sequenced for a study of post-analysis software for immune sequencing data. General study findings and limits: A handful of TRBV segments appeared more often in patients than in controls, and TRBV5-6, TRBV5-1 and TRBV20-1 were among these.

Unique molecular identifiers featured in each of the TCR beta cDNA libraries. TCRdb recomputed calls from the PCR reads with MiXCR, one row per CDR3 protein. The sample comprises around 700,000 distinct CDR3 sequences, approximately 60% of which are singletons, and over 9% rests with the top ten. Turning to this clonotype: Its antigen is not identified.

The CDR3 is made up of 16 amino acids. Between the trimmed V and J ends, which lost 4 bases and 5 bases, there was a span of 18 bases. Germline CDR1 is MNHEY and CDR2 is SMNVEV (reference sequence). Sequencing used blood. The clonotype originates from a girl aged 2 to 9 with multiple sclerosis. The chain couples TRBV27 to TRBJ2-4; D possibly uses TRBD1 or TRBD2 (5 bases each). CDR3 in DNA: TGTGCCAGCAGTTCCGGCCGAGAGGGGAACGAAAACATTCAGTACTTC. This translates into CASSSGREGNENIQYF.